Here is one T cell receptor beta chain with its context. The data were taken from a study of technical replicates of blood from four donors. Here immunoSEQ multiplex PCR was the method, and the copy in TCRdb shows in-frame clones only, minus some. The data contain around 90,000 clones, around 94% of them singletons. Material: T cells isolated from PBMCs. The TCR originated in a human donor in good health.

CDR3 amino acids: CASSPINTEAFF. As DNA, the CDR3 is TGTGCCAGCAGTCCTATCAACACTGAAGCTTTCTTT. The V call is TRBV11-2, the J call TRBJ1-1; D unclear. Per the germline V gene, CDR1 is SGHAT and CDR2 is FQNNGV. There are 12 residues in the CDR3. V was shortened by 6 bases and J by 2 bases, with 7 bases between the two germline ends.